Listed below are T cell receptor beta chains from one sample, sequenced in a study of CD8 T cells in ankylosing spondylitis. TCRdb analysed the 5' RACE reads with MiXCR anew, one entry per CDR3 protein. The sample lists roughly 670,000 distinct CDR3 sequences; around a fifth were seen once. Sequenced: blood, either unsorted or a sorted T cell fraction (not recorded which). These receptors all come from a male donor with ankylosing spondylitis. CDR3s include the opening cysteine and the closing phenylalanine or tryptophan. The D gene is left open where the match is weak. Size is stated for part of the rows, as once, few or many counts, or as a class when the clone is expanded.

v_call: TRBV19
clone_size: few
j_call: TRBJ2-3
d_call: TRBD1
cdr3_aa: CASSTGTVPSTDTQYF
cdr3_nt: TGTGCCAGTAGTACCGGGACAGTCCCTAGCACAGATACGCAGTATTTT

v_call: TRBV29-1
clone_size: .
j_call: TRBJ2-5
d_call: .
cdr3_aa: CSVAPLASQETQYF
cdr3_nt: TGCAGCGTTGCCCCTCTAGCGAGCCAAGAGACCCAGTACTTC

v_call: TRBV7-2
clone_size: few
j_call: TRBJ1-4
d_call: TRBD1
cdr3_aa: CASSLTSRGTGVEKLFF
cdr3_nt: TGTGCCAGCAGCCTTACAAGCAGGGGGACAGGGGTCGAAAAACTGTTTTTT

v_call: TRBV15
clone_size: .
j_call: TRBJ1-5
d_call: .
cdr3_aa: CATSRDLAQGWPNQPQHF
cdr3_nt: TGTGCCACCAGCAGAGATCTTGCCCAGGGGTGGCCCAATCAGCCCCAGCATTTT

v_call: TRBV15
clone_size: few
j_call: TRBJ2-1
d_call: .
cdr3_aa: CATSSPGDEQFF
cdr3_nt: TGTGCCACCAGCAGCCCAGGGGATGAGCAGTTCTTC

v_call: TRBV5-1
clone_size: few
j_call: TRBJ2-6
d_call: .
cdr3_aa: CASSLDRVNSGANVLTF
cdr3_nt: TGCGCCAGCAGCTTGGATAGGGTCAACTCTGGGGCCAACGTCCTGACTTTC

v_call: TRBV12-3/TRBV12-4
clone_size: .
j_call: TRBJ1-1
d_call: .
cdr3_aa: CASSLTRAEAFF
cdr3_nt: TGTGCCAGCAGTTTGACCCGGGCTGAAGCTTTCTTT

v_call: TRBV2
clone_size: .
j_call: TRBJ2-1
d_call: .
cdr3_aa: CASKAPANEQFF
cdr3_nt: TGTGCCAGCAAAGCCCCGGCCAATGAGCAGTTCTTC

v_call: TRBV20-1
clone_size: few
j_call: TRBJ1-2
d_call: .
cdr3_aa: CSARDPGTVGYTF
cdr3_nt: TGCAGTGCTAGAGACCCGGGGACGGTTGGCTACACCTTC

v_call: TRBV5-1
clone_size: few
j_call: TRBJ2-5
d_call: .
cdr3_aa: CASSLVAGEYQETQYF
cdr3_nt: TGCGCCAGCAGCTTGGTGGCAGGGGAATACCAAGAGACCCAGTACTTC

v_call: TRBV28
clone_size: few
j_call: TRBJ2-5
d_call: .
cdr3_aa: CASSRDKRTRAQYF
cdr3_nt: TGTGCCAGCAGTCGGGACAAACGGACTAGGGCCCAGTACTTC

v_call: TRBV24-1
clone_size: few
j_call: TRBJ2-3
d_call: TRBD2
cdr3_aa: CATSDAGGPDTQYF
cdr3_nt: TGTGCCACCAGTGACGCGGGGGGTCCAGATACGCAGTATTTT

v_call: TRBV7-3
clone_size: .
j_call: TRBJ1-1
d_call: .
cdr3_aa: CASSPDNLNTEAFF
cdr3_nt: TGTGCCAGCAGCCCCGATAACCTGAACACTGAAGCTTTCTTT

v_call: TRBV14
clone_size: .
j_call: TRBJ2-1
d_call: TRBD2
cdr3_aa: CASSQDPGGAYNEQFF
cdr3_nt: TGTGCCAGCAGCCAAGACCCGGGGGGAGCCTACAATGAGCAGTTCTTC

v_call: TRBV15
clone_size: .
j_call: TRBJ1-5
d_call: .
cdr3_aa: CATSRVRGGNQPQHF
cdr3_nt: TGTGCCACCAGCAGAGTCCGGGGAGGGAATCAGCCCCAGCATTTT

v_call: TRBV2
clone_size: .
j_call: TRBJ1-4
d_call: TRBD1
cdr3_aa: CASSQLQGAGEKLFF
cdr3_nt: TGTGCCAGCAGTCAATTACAGGGGGCAGGTGAAAAACTGTTTTTT

v_call: TRBV12-3/TRBV12-4
clone_size: many
j_call: TRBJ2-2
d_call: .
cdr3_aa: CAIHVGARTGELFF
cdr3_nt: TGTGCCATCCACGTGGGGGCGAGGACCGGGGAGCTGTTTTTT

v_call: TRBV27
clone_size: few
j_call: TRBJ2-2
d_call: TRBD2
cdr3_aa: CASSPTSGSRLGTGELFF
cdr3_nt: TGTGCCAGCAGTCCAACTAGCGGGAGCCGCCTCGGCACCGGGGAGCTGTTTTTT

v_call: TRBV5-1
clone_size: many
j_call: TRBJ2-7
d_call: TRBD1
cdr3_aa: CASSWTGAYEQYF
cdr3_nt: TGCGCCAGCAGCTGGACAGGAGCCTACGAGCAGTACTTC

v_call: TRBV15
clone_size: .
j_call: TRBJ1-4
d_call: .
cdr3_aa: CATSRDVSEKLFF
cdr3_nt: TGTGCCACCAGCAGAGATGTGTCCGAAAAACTGTTTTTT

v_call: TRBV7-9
clone_size: .
j_call: TRBJ1-1
d_call: .
cdr3_aa: CASSLDAGASFF
cdr3_nt: TGTGCCAGCAGCTTAGATGCAGGGGCATCTTTCTTT

v_call: TRBV7-9
clone_size: .
j_call: TRBJ1-2
d_call: .
cdr3_aa: CASSPIVGYGYTF
cdr3_nt: TGTGCCAGCAGCCCCATCGTTGGCTATGGCTACACCTTC

v_call: TRBV20-1
clone_size: .
j_call: TRBJ2-7
d_call: TRBD1
cdr3_aa: CSARDGTGVNEQYF
cdr3_nt: TGCAGTGCTAGAGACGGGACAGGGGTTAACGAGCAGTACTTC

v_call: TRBV4-1
clone_size: .
j_call: TRBJ2-3
d_call: TRBD1
cdr3_aa: CASSLRGWTGKADTQYF
cdr3_nt: TGCGCCAGCAGCCTCCGAGGCTGGACAGGGAAGGCAGATACGCAGTATTTT

v_call: TRBV5-1
clone_size: .
j_call: TRBJ2-7
d_call: TRBD1
cdr3_aa: CASRRSGTGLGDYEQYF
cdr3_nt: TGCGCCAGCAGAAGATCCGGGACAGGGCTTGGGGACTACGAGCAGTACTTC

v_call: TRBV6-4
clone_size: few
j_call: TRBJ1-2
d_call: TRBD1
cdr3_aa: CASSAGGTGGYGYTF
cdr3_nt: TGTGCCAGCAGTGCAGGCGGGACAGGGGGCTATGGCTACACCTTC

v_call: TRBV12-3/TRBV12-4
clone_size: many
j_call: TRBJ1-1
d_call: TRBD1
cdr3_aa: CASRPGQGTEAFF
cdr3_nt: TGTGCCAGCAGACCCGGACAGGGAACTGAAGCTTTCTTT

v_call: TRBV4-2
clone_size: few
j_call: TRBJ1-5
d_call: .
cdr3_aa: CASSQDWGSNQPQHF
cdr3_nt: TGTGCCAGCAGCCAAGATTGGGGGTCTAATCAGCCCCAGCATTTT

v_call: TRBV10-3
clone_size: .
j_call: TRBJ1-2
d_call: .
cdr3_aa: CAISDEAKNMAYGYTF
cdr3_nt: TGTGCCATCAGTGATGAGGCTAAGAACATGGCCTATGGCTACACCTTC

v_call: TRBV20-1
clone_size: .
j_call: TRBJ2-3
d_call: TRBD2
cdr3_aa: CSARLLQGLGDTQYF
cdr3_nt: TGCAGTGCTAGACTTCTCCAGGGACTAGGAGATACGCAGTATTTT

v_call: TRBV12-3/TRBV12-4
clone_size: .
j_call: TRBJ2-3
d_call: TRBD2
cdr3_aa: CASSPQLAAKTDTQYF
cdr3_nt: TGTGCCAGCAGTCCACAACTAGCGGCCAAGACAGATACGCAGTATTTT

v_call: TRBV18
clone_size: few
j_call: TRBJ2-1
d_call: .
cdr3_aa: CASSPTSPAYNEQFF
cdr3_nt: TGTGCCAGCTCACCAACCAGTCCGGCGTACAATGAGCAGTTCTTC

v_call: TRBV20-1
clone_size: .
j_call: TRBJ2-7
d_call: .
cdr3_aa: CSASAEGRSYEQYF
cdr3_nt: TGCAGTGCTAGCGCAGAGGGCCGTTCCTACGAGCAGTACTTC

v_call: TRBV4-1
clone_size: few
j_call: TRBJ2-3
d_call: .
cdr3_aa: CASSQPGTTDTQYF
cdr3_nt: TGCGCCAGCAGCCAGCCAGGGACCACAGATACGCAGTATTTT

v_call: TRBV20-1
clone_size: few
j_call: TRBJ1-2
d_call: TRBD1
cdr3_aa: CSASGETGKGYGYTF
cdr3_nt: TGCAGTGCTAGTGGGGAGACAGGGAAGGGCTATGGCTACACCTTC

v_call: TRBV2
clone_size: few
j_call: TRBJ2-1
d_call: .
cdr3_aa: CASARVNEQFF
cdr3_nt: TGTGCCAGCGCCCGGGTCAATGAGCAGTTCTTC

v_call: TRBV13
clone_size: few
j_call: TRBJ1-1
d_call: TRBD1
cdr3_aa: CASSLALTGGMNTEAFF
cdr3_nt: TGTGCCAGCAGCTTAGCCCTGACAGGGGGGATGAACACTGAAGCTTTCTTT

v_call: TRBV9
clone_size: few
j_call: TRBJ2-1
d_call: .
cdr3_aa: CASSPLGSENPYNEQFF
cdr3_nt: TGTGCCAGCAGCCCCCTGGGAAGCGAAAACCCCTACAATGAGCAGTTCTTC

v_call: TRBV4-2
clone_size: few
j_call: TRBJ2-1
d_call: .
cdr3_aa: CASSQVSAGSNEQFF
cdr3_nt: TGTGCCAGCAGCCAAGTATCGGCCGGGAGCAATGAGCAGTTCTTC

v_call: TRBV27
clone_size: few
j_call: TRBJ2-1
d_call: .
cdr3_aa: CASSWTTTSYNEQFF
cdr3_nt: TGTGCCAGCAGTTGGACCACTACCTCCTACAATGAGCAGTTCTTC

v_call: TRBV12-3/TRBV12-4
clone_size: .
j_call: TRBJ2-5
d_call: .
cdr3_aa: CASSLSSAWQGKVGETQYF
cdr3_nt: TGTGCCAGCAGTTTATCTTCCGCTTGGCAGGGGAAGGTCGGGGAGACCCAGTACTTC

v_call: TRBV3-1
clone_size: .
j_call: TRBJ2-4
d_call: TRBD2
cdr3_aa: CASSQARGRPSKNIQYF
cdr3_nt: TGTGCCAGCAGCCAAGCTCGCGGGAGACCATCCAAAAACATTCAGTACTTC

v_call: TRBV4-2
clone_size: .
j_call: TRBJ2-5
d_call: .
cdr3_aa: CASSQVSNKQETQYF
cdr3_nt: TGTGCCAGCAGCCAAGTTTCTAACAAACAAGAGACCCAGTACTTC

v_call: TRBV29-1
clone_size: .
j_call: TRBJ1-5
d_call: .
cdr3_aa: CSAQGGNQPQHF
cdr3_nt: TGCAGCGCCCAAGGTGGAAATCAGCCCCAGCATTTT

v_call: TRBV25-1
clone_size: few
j_call: TRBJ2-5
d_call: TRBD1
cdr3_aa: CASSESWDRGETQYF
cdr3_nt: TGTGCCAGCAGTGAATCTTGGGACAGGGGGGAGACCCAGTACTTC

v_call: TRBV7-3
clone_size: few
j_call: TRBJ2-1
d_call: TRBD2
cdr3_aa: CASSSHYIAGASYDEQFF
cdr3_nt: TGTGCCAGCAGCTCGCACTACATAGCGGGAGCCTCTTACGATGAGCAGTTCTTC

v_call: TRBV7-9
clone_size: .
j_call: TRBJ1-1
d_call: TRBD1
cdr3_aa: CASSYQGAIGTEAFF
cdr3_nt: TGTGCCAGCAGCTACCAGGGGGCTATCGGCACTGAAGCTTTCTTT

v_call: TRBV5-1
clone_size: .
j_call: TRBJ2-2
d_call: TRBD2
cdr3_aa: CASDTGTSNTGELFF
cdr3_nt: TGCGCCAGCGACACCGGGACTAGCAACACCGGGGAGCTGTTTTTT

v_call: TRBV7-2
clone_size: few
j_call: TRBJ2-3
d_call: .
cdr3_aa: CASSLGTGDTQYF
cdr3_nt: TGTGCCAGCAGCTTAGGTACAGGAGATACGCAGTATTTT

v_call: TRBV2
clone_size: .
j_call: TRBJ1-5
d_call: .
cdr3_aa: CASRRRDTSNQPQHF
cdr3_nt: TGTGCCAGCAGGCGACGGGACACGAGCAATCAGCCCCAGCATTTT

v_call: TRBV5-1
clone_size: .
j_call: TRBJ1-1
d_call: .
cdr3_aa: CASSFLGATEAFF
cdr3_nt: TGCGCCAGCAGCTTCTTGGGGGCCACTGAAGCTTTCTTT

v_call: TRBV5-8
clone_size: few
j_call: TRBJ1-1
d_call: .
cdr3_aa: CASSLGGAGMNTEAFF
cdr3_nt: TGTGCCAGCAGCTTGGGCGGGGCGGGGATGAACACTGAAGCTTTCTTT

v_call: TRBV7-6
clone_size: many
j_call: TRBJ2-3
d_call: .
cdr3_aa: CASSLERGTTDTQYF
cdr3_nt: TGTGCCAGCAGCTTAGAACGTGGCACTACAGATACGCAGTATTTT

v_call: TRBV4-1
clone_size: .
j_call: TRBJ1-2
d_call: .
cdr3_aa: CASSQDKGSYGYTF
cdr3_nt: TGCGCCAGCAGCCAAGATAAGGGAAGCTATGGCTACACCTTC

v_call: TRBV20-1
clone_size: .
j_call: TRBJ1-5
d_call: .
cdr3_aa: CSASPGSQPQHF
cdr3_nt: TGCAGTGCTAGCCCGGGGTCCCAGCCCCAGCATTTT